This T cell receptor beta chain was captured in a study of blood T cells in healthy people across ages. Findings and limits, study-wide: Roughly linear declines in TCR beta diversity per million T cells occurred with age.

The CDR3 totals 15 residues. V was shortened by 3 bases and J by 2 bases, with 14 bases between the two germline ends. CDR1 is SGHRS and CDR2 is YFSETQ in the germline V gene. With a J-beta primer mix and a sample-barcoded 5' primer, a second PCR ran roughly 6 to 12 cycles. A 12-random-nucleotide template-switch adaptor tagged each cDNA molecule. TCRdb re-called the 5' RACE reads through MiXCR, storing one row per CDR3 protein. Of about a million distinct CDR3 sequences listed, around 49% are singletons. For this clonotype: What it binds is not known.

The V and J genes are TRBV5-1 and TRBJ1-2; maybe TRBD1 (6 bases). What was sequenced was blood. This receptor was taken from a man aged 30-40 years in good health. DNA for the CDR3: TGCGCCAGCAGCTCGCTCTCCAGGGGAAACTATGGCTACACCTTC. It codes for CASSSLSRGNYGYTF.